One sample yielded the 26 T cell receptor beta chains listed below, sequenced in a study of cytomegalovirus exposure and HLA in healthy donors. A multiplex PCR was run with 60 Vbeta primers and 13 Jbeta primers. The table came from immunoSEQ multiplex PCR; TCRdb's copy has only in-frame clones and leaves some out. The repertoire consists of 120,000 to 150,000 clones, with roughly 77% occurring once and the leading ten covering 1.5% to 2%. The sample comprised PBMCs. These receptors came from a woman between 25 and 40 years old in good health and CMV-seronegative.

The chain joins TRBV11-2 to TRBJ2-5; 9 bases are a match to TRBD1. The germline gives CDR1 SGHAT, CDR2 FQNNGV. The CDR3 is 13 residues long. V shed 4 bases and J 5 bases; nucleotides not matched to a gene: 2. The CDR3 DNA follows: TGTGCCAGCAGCTCGACAGGGGGGGAGACCCAGTACTTC. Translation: CASSSTGGETQYF.

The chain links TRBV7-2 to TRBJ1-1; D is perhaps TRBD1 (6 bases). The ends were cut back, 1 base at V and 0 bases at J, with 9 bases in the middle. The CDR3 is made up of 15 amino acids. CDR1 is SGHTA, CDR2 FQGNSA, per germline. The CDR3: CASSLGGQVNTEAFF. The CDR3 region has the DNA TGTGCCAGCAGCTTAGGGGGGCAGGTGAACACTGAAGCTTTCTTT.

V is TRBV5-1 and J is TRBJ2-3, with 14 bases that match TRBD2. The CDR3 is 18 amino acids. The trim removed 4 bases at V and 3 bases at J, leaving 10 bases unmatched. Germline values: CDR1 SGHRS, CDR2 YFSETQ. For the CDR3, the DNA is TGCGCCAGCAGCCCTGGGGGACTAGCGGGGGTCGGGACAGATACGCAGTATTTT. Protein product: CASSPGGLAGVGTDTQYF.

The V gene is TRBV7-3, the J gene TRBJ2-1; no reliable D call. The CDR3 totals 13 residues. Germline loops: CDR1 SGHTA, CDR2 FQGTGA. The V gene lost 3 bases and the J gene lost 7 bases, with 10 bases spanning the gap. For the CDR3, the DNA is TGTGCCAGCAGCTTTGGTAGTCTGAATGAGCAGTTCTTC. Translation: CASSFGSLNEQFF.

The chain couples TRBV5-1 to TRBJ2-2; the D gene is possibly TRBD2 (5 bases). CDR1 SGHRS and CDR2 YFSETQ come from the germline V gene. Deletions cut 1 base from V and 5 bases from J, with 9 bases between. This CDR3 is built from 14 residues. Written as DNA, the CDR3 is TGCGCCAGCAGCTTGAACGGGGAAACCGGGGAGCTGTTTTTT. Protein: CASSLNGETGELFF.

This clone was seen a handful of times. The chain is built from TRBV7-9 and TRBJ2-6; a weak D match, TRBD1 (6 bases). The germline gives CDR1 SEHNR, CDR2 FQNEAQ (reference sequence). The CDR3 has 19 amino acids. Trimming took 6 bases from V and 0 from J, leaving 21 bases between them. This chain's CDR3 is CASSSWGKGGSSGANVLTF. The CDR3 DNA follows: TGTGCCAGCAGTTCTTGGGGGAAAGGGGGTAGCTCTGGGGCCAACGTCCTGACTTTC.

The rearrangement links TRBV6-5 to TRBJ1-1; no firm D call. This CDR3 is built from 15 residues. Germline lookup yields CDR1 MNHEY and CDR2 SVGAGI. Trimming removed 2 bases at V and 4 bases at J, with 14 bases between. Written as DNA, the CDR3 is TGTGCCAGCAGTTACCTATCCCGGGGAAGCACTGAAGCTTTCTTT. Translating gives CASSYLSRGSTEAFF.

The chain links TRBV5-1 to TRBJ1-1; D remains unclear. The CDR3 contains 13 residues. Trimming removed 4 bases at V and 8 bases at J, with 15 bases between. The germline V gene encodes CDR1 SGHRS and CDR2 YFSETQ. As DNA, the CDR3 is TGCGCCAGCAGCAGAACATACGCGGGGGAAGCTTTCTTT. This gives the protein CASSRTYAGEAFF.

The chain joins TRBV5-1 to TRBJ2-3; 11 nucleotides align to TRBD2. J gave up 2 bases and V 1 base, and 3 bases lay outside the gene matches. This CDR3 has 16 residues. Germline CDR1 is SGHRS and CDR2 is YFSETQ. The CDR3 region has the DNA TGCGCCAGCAGCTTGTATAGCGGGGGGGACACAGATACGCAGTATTTT. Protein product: CASSLYSGGDTDTQYF.

The CDR3 loop reads CSVGLDTEAFF. As DNA, the CDR3 is TGCAGCGTCGGTCTGGACACTGAAGCTTTCTTT. The rearrangement links TRBV29-1 to TRBJ1-1; no firm D call. Germline V gives CDR1 SQVTM, CDR2 ANQGSEA. The V gene lost 6 bases and the J gene lost 3 bases, with 8 bases spanning the gap. The CDR3 is made up of 11 amino acids.

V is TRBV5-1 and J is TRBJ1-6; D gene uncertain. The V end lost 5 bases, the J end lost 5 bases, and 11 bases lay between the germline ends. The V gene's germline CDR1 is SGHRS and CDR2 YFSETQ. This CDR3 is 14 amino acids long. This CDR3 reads CASRARVDNSPLHF. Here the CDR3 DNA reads TGCGCCAGCAGGGCCCGGGTGGATAATTCACCCCTCCACTTT.

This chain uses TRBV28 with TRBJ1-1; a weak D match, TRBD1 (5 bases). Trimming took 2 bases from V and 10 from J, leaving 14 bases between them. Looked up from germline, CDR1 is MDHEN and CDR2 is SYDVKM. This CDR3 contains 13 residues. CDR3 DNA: TGTGCCAGCAGTTTAGGCACAGGCGGTACAGCTTTCTTT. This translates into CASSLGTGGTAFF. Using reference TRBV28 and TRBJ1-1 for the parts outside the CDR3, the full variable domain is DVKVTQSSRYLVKRTGEKVFLECVQDMDHENMFWYRQDPGLGLRLIYFSYDVKMKEKGDIPEGYSVSREKKERFSLILESASTNQTSMYLCASSLGTGGTAFFGQGTRLTVV.

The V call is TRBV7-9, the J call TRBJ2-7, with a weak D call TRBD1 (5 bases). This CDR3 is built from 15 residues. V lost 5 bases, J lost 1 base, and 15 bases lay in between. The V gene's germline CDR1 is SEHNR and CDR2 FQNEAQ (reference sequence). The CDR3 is CASSRSDKASYEQYF. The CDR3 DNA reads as TGTGCCAGCAGCCGGTCGGACAAGGCTTCCTACGAGCAGTACTTC. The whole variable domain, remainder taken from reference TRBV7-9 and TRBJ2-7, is DTGVSQNPRHKITKRGQNVTFRCDPISEHNRLYWYRQTLGQGPEFLTYFQNEAQLEKSRLLSDRFSAERPKGSFSTLEIQRTEQGDSAMYLCASSRSDKASYEQYFGPGTRLTVT.

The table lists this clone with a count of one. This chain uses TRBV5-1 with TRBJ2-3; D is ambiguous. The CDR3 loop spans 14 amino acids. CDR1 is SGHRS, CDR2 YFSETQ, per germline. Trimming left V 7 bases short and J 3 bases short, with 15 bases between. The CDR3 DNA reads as TGCGCCAGCTCATTGTCGTTCCGGACAGATACGCAGTATTTT. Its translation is CASSLSFRTDTQYF.

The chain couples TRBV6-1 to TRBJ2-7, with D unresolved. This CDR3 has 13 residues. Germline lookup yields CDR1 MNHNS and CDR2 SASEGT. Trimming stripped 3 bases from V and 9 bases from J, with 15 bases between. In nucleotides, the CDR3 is TGTGCCAGCAGTGATGGGGTCTCCCGGAGGCAGTACGTC. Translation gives CASSDGVSRRQYV.

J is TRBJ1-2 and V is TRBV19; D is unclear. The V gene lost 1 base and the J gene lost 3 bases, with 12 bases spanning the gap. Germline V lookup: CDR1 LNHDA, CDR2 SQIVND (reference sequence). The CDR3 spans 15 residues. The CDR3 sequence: CASSIGAASDYGYTF. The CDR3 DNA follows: TGTGCCAGTAGTATAGGGGCAGCCAGTGACTATGGCTACACCTTC.

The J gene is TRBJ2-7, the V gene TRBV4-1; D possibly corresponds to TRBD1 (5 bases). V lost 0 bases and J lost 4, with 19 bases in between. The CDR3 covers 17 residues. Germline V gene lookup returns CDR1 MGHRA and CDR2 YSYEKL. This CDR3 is CASSQDLGQVIHYEQYF. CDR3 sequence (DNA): TGCGCCAGCAGCCAAGATTTGGGGCAGGTGATACATTACGAGCAGTACTTC.

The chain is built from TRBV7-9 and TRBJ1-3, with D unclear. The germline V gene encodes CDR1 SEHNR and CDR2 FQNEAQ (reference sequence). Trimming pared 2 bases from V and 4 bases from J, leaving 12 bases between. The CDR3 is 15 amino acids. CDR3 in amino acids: CASSLRFTRGNTIYF. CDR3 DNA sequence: TGTGCCAGCAGCTTACGATTCACTAGGGGAAACACCATATATTTT.

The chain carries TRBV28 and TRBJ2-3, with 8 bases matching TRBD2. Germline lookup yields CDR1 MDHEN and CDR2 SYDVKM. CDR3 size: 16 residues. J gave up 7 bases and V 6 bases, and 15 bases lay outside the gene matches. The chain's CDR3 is CASRPTEWSGRYTQYF. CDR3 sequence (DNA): TGTGCCAGCAGACCCACCGAGTGGAGCGGGAGATATACGCAGTATTTT.

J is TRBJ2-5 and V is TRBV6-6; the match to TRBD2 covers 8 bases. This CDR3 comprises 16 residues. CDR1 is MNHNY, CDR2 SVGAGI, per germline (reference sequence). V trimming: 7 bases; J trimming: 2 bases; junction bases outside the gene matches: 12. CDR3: CASTQRGSGEQETQYF. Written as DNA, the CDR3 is TGTGCCAGCACCCAGCGTGGTAGCGGGGAACAAGAGACCCAGTACTTC.

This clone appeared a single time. The CDR3 reads CASSRRQGYTGELFF. The DNA of the CDR3 is TGTGCCAGCAGCCGGAGACAGGGTTACACCGGGGAGCTGTTTTTT. The gene calls are TRBV6-1 and TRBJ2-2, with 7 bases fitting TRBD1. The CDR3 is 15 residues long. The J segment lost 3 bases and the V segment lost 6 bases, leaving 7 bases of the junction unmatched. CDR1 is MNHNS, CDR2 SASEGT, per germline.

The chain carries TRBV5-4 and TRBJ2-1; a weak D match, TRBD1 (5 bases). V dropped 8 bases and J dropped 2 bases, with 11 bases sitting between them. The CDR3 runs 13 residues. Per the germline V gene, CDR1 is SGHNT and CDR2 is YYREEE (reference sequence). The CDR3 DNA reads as TGTGCCAGTTCACTACAGGCCTACAATGAGCAGTTCTTC. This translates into CASSLQAYNEQFF.

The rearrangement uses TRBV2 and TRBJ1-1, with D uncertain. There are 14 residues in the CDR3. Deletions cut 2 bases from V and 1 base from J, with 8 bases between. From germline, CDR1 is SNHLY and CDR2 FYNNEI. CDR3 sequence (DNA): TGTGCCAGCAGTGAATTCGCGGGGAACACTGAAGCTTTCTTT. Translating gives CASSEFAGNTEAFF.

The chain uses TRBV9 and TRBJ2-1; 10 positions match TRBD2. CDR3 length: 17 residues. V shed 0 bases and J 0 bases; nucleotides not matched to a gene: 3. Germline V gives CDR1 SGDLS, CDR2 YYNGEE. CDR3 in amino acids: CASSVGSSGSSYNEQFF. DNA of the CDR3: TGTGCCAGCAGCGTAGGATCTAGCGGGAGCTCCTACAATGAGCAGTTCTTC.

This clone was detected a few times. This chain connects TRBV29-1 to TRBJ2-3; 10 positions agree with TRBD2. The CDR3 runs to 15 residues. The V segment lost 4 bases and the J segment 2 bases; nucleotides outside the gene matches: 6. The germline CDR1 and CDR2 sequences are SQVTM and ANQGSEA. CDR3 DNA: TGCAGCGTTGTTTTTAGCGGGAGGACCACAGATACGCAGTATTTT. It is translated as CSVVFSGRTTDTQYF.

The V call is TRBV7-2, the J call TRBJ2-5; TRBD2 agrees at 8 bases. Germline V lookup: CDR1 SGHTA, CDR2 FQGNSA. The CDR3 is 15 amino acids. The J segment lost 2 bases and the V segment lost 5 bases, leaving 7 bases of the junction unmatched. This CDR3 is CASSPVSGTQETQYF. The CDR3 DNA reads TGTGCCAGCAGCCCCGTTAGCGGGACACAAGAGACCCAGTACTTC.